This T cell receptor (beta chain) was identified in a study of blood T cell repertoires in COVID-19 (dated by TCRdb to about 2020). Looking at the study overall: Samples from collaborators originated in the United States, Italy and Spain and spanned both the acute and convalescent phases of COVID-19. The prospective study material was composed of cDNA or gDNA derived from T cells, B-cell-depleted T cells, or PBMCs. The dataset comprised deeply sampled blood TCRbeta repertoires from subjects exposed to, actively infected with, or recovered from COVID-19. The repertoires were made available in a free public database intended to serve as a resource for research on the immune response to SARS-CoV-2. The samples were drawn from two sources: the first 160 participants of the ongoing ImmuneRACE study, and over 950 subjects contributed by 6 global collaborators. Nearly every sample came with metadata listing a de-identified subject ID, COVID-19 status, age in years and sex. Where available, HLA class I and class II types were taken from metadata supplied by the sample provider and were not determined by assay-based typing. General study outcomes and caveats: How much clinical and demographic metadata was included differed by source and by participant, and the metadata was provided uncurated.

Remarks on this clone: This receptor's antigen is unknown. Base qualities are missing; no much larger clone stands one base away.

The CDR3 measures 13 amino acids from cysteine to phenylalanine. Kept here is only the CDR3 DNA, which spans 39 bases and is read in frame from base 1. V loses 5 bases of germline sequence and J loses 7 bases, and the interval between the two ends is 11 bases. The germline V gene gives CDR1 as SNHLY and CDR2 as FYNNEI. TCRbeta CDR3 regions were amplified from genomic DNA using the immunoSEQ Assay, a bias-controlled multiplex PCR. The authors processed their data as follows. The number of nucleated cells in each sample was estimated by amplification of reference gene primers within the assay. To quantify the absolute abundance of each unique TCRbeta CDR3 rearrangement, sequence reads were collapsed and filtered. Productive Simpson clonality was computed per sample as the square root of Simpson's diversity index over productive rearrangements. TCRdb retrieved this table from immuneACCESS and kept in-frame rearrangements only. Not all clones are present; in checked studies, unresolved V genes account for under half, and no reason is known for the remainder. V, J and clone size are those of that table, while D and trimming were read from the DNA. The sample table records roughly 19,000 clones; roughly 86% of these occur just once. Roughly 10% of the sample is taken by the ten largest.

Each collaborating institution followed its own protocols to collect whole blood in K2EDTA tubes. For TCRbeta analysis, collaborators shipped samples in one of three forms: frozen whole blood, isolated PBMCs, or DNA extracted from either of those sample types. The receptor chain draws on TRBV2 and TRBJ2-2, with a tentative D gene TRBD2 over 6 matching bases. This clonotype was obtained from a human donor in a cohort sampled during active COVID-19. The specimen was peripheral blood. This receptor carries the CDR3 CASSPTGGGELFF. The nucleotides are TGTGCCAGCAGTCCAACCGGGGGCGGGGAGCTGTTTTTT.